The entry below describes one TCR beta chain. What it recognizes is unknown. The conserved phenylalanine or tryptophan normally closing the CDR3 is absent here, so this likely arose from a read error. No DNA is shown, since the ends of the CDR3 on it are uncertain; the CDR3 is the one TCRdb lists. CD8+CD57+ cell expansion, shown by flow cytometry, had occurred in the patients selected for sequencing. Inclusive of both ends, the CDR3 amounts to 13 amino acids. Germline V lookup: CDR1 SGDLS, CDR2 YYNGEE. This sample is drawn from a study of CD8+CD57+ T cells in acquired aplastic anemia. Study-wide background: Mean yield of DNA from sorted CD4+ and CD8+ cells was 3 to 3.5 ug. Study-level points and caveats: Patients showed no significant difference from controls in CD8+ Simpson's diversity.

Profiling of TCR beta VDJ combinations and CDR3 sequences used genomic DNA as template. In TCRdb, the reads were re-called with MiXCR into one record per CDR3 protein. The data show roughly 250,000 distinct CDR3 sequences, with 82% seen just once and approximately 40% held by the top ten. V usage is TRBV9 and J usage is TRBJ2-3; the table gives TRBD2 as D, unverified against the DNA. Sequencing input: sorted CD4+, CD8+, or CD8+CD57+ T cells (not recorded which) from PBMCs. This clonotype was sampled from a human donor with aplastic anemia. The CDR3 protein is CASSDGLAVTTDI.